This T cell receptor beta chain was captured in a study of T cell responses to AZD1222 COVID-19 vaccine. Clones were read by immunoSEQ multiplex PCR, and TCRdb kept only the in-frame ones, dropping some. In the table there are about 92,000 clones, roughly 90% of which are singletons. To note about this clone: Its specificity is not known.

Whole-study findings and limits: Repertoires in all cases were sampled only once the peak T cell response had passed.

CDR1 and CDR2 (germline): SGDLS, YYNGEE. V was clipped by 4 bases and J by 2 bases, with 9 bases between them. The CDR3 has 13 amino acids. This receptor was obtained from an adult in good health. The V gene is TRBV9, the J gene TRBJ1-2, with D possibly TRBD1 on 5 matching bases. The material was peripheral blood, obtained on day 0 of AZD1222 vaccination. This CDR3 reads CASSQSGNYGYTF. CDR3 sequence (DNA): TGTGCCAGCAGCCAATCAGGGAACTATGGCTACACCTTC.